This T cell receptor (beta chain) was recovered during a study of blood T cells in healthy people across ages. There are 13 residues in the CDR3. V was pared by 2 bases and J by 1 base, with 5 bases between. From germline, CDR1 is KGHSH and CDR2 LQKENI. It was with a sample-barcoded 5' primer and a J-beta primer mix that a second PCR of roughly 7 to 12 cycles was run. A 12-random-nucleotide template-switch adaptor tagged each cDNA molecule. TCRdb reprocessed the 5' RACE reads via MiXCR and lists one record per CDR3 protein. The repertoire holds 660,000 or so distinct CDR3 sequences, 45% to 65% seen once, with around 37% in the top ten.

The origin of this receptor is a man aged 55 to 70 in good health. The chain couples TRBV18 to TRBJ2-5; D unresolved. What was sequenced was blood. In nucleotides, the CDR3 is TGTGCCAGCTCACCAGACTTCCAAGAGACCCAGTACTTC. Residues: CASSPDFQETQYF.